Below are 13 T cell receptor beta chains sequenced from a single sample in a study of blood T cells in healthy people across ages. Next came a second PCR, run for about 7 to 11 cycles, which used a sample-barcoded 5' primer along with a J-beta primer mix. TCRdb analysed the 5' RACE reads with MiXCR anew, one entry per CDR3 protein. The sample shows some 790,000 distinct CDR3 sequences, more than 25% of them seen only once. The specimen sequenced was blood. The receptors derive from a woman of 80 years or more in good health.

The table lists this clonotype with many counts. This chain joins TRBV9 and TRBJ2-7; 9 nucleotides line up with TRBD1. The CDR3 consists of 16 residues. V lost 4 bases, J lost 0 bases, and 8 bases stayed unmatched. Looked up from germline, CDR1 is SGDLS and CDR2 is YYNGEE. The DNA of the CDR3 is TGTGCCAGCAGCCTTAACAGGGGGCCAACCTCCTACGAGCAGTACTTC. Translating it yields CASSLNRGPTSYEQYF.

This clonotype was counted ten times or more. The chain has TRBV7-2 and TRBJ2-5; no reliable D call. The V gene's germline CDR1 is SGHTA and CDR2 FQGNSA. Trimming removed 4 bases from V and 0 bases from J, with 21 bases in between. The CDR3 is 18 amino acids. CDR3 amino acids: CASSYPARSAAYQETQYF. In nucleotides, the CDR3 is TGTGCCAGCAGCTACCCCGCGCGGAGCGCGGCGTACCAAGAGACCCAGTACTTC.

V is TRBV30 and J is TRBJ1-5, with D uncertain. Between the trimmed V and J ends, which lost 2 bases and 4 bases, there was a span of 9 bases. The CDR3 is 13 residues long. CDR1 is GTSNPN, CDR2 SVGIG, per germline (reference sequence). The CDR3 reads CAWSFAGNQPQHF. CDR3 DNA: TGTGCCTGGAGTTTTGCGGGAAATCAGCCCCAGCATTTT.

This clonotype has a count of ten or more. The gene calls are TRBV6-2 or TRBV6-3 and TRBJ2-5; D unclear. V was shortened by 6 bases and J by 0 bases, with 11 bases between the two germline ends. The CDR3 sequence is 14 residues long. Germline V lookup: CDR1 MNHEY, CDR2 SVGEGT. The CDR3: CASSLTWYQETQYF. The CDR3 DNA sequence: TGTGCCAGCAGCCTCACTTGGTACCAAGAGACCCAGTACTTC.

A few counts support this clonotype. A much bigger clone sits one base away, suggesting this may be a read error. CDR3 in amino acids: CAMGGFEQYF. CDR3 nucleotide sequence: TGTGCCATGGGGGGCTTTGAGCAGTACTTC. The V gene is TRBV30, the J gene TRBJ2-7, with D perhaps matching TRBD1 or TRBD2 (6 bases each). V was shortened by 8 bases and J by 7 bases, with 12 bases between the two germline ends. The CDR3 has 10 residues. Germline V CDR1 and CDR2: GTSNPN, SVGIG (reference sequence).

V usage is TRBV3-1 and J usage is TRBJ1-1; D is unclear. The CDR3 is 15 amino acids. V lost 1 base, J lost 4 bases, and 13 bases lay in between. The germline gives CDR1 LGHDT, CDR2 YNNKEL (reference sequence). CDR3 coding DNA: TGTGCCAGCAGCCAAGTCTCTGCGACGACCACTGAAGCTTTCTTT. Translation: CASSQVSATTTEAFF.

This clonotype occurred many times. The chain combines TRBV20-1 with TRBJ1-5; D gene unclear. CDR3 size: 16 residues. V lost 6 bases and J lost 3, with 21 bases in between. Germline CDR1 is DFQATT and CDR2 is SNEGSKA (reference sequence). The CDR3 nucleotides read TGCAGTGCCATAGAAACAGCGGGAAGAGACAATCAGCCCCAGCATTTT. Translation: CSAIETAGRDNQPQHF.

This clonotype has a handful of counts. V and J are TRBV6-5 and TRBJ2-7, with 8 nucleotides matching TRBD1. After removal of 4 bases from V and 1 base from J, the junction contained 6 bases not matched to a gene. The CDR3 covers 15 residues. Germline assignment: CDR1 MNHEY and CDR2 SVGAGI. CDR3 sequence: CASSFAGGASYEQYF. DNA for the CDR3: TGTGCCAGCAGTTTCGCAGGGGGCGCATCCTACGAGCAGTACTTC.

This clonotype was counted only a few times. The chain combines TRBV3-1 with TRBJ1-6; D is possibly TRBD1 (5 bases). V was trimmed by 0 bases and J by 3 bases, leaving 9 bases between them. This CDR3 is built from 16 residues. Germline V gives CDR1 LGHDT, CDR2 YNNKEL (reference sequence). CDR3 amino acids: CASSQDGQHYNSPLHF. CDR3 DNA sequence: TGTGCCAGCAGCCAAGACGGACAACACTATAATTCACCCCTCCACTTT.

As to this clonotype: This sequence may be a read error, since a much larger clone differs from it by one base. CDR3 in amino acids: CASGSYDYTF. In DNA, the CDR3 is TGTGCCAGCGGCTCCTATGACTACACCTTC. The chain uses TRBV7-2 and TRBJ1-2; unclear D gene. CDR1 and CDR2 from the germline V gene are SGHTA and FQGNSA. The CDR3 contains 10 residues.

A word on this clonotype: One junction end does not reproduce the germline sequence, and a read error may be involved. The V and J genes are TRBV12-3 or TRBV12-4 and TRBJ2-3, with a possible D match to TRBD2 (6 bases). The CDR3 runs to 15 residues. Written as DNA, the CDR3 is TGTGCCAGCAGTTCCAACGGTCCTAGCGCAGATGCGCAGTATTTT. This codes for CASSSNGPSADAQYF.

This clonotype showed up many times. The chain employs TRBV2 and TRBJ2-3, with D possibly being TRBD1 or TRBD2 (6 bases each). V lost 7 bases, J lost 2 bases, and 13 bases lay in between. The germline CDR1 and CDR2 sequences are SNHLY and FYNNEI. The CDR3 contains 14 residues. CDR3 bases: TGTGCCAGCACCCGGGGGCTCCCCACAGATACGCAGTATTTT. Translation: CASTRGLPTDTQYF.

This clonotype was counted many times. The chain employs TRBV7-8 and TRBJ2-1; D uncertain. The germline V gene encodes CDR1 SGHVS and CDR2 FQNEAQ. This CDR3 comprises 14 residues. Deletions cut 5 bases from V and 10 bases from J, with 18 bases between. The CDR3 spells CASSTETLLGEQFF. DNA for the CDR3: TGTGCCAGCAGCACCGAGACCCTCCTTGGAGAGCAGTTCTTC.